Described below is a single T cell receptor (beta chain) sequence and its context. This sample was included in a study of CD8 T cells in Susac syndrome. Random-hexamer reverse transcription was applied to roughly 0.5 to 1 ug RNA. In TCRdb, the immunoSEQ multiplex PCR reads were re-called with MiXCR into one record per CDR3 protein. The sample holds around 190,000 distinct CDR3 sequences, 85% to 95% seen once. Per germline, CDR1 LNHDA and CDR2 SQIVND (reference sequence). V was clipped by 5 bases and J by 3 bases, with 11 bases between them. The CDR3 extends over 13 amino acids. Negative isolation was used for CD8+ and CD4+ T cells and FACS enrichment for TEMRA cells.

This sequence joins TRBV19 and TRBJ2-7; D unclear. What was sequenced was CD4+ T cells from PBMCs. The source is a human donor in good health. Here the CDR3 reads CASSVQESYEQYF. CDR3 in DNA: TGTGCCAGTAGTGTGCAGGAGAGCTACGAGCAGTACTTC.